What follows are 3 T cell receptor beta chains derived from one specimen sequenced in a study of T cell repertoires in cytomegalovirus infection. TCRdb called the reads again in MiXCR, with one record for every CDR3 protein. The data contain under 300,000 distinct CDR3 sequences, around 20% of them seen just once; the ten biggest clones take up under 25%. No antigens are known for them. Sample: cultured PBMCs, taken from culture after CMV antigen stimulation. These receptors all come from a human donor in good health (CMV status not recorded). Some clones in this sample may be carry-over from other donors' samples.

V gene TRBV7-3 combines with J gene TRBJ2-2; TRBD1 agrees at 8 bases. CDR1 and CDR2 (germline): SGHTA, FQGTGA. J lost 1 base, V lost 5 bases, and 6 bases had no gene match. The CDR3 loop spans 16 amino acids. The CDR3, as DNA: TGTGCCAGCAGCCCCGGAGGACAGGGGAACACCGGGGAGCTGTTTTTT. This codes for CASSPGGQGNTGELFF.

This rearrangement joins TRBV19 to TRBJ1-2; 9 bases match TRBD1. The CDR3 totals 17 residues. Germline-derived CDR1 and CDR2 are LNHDA and SQIVND (reference sequence). The junction had 15 bases not matched to a gene; V was cut back by 7 bases and J by 3 bases. The CDR3 region is CASNTGTGKPWDYGYTF. CDR3 in DNA: TGTGCCAGTAACACCGGGACAGGGAAGCCCTGGGACTATGGCTACACCTTC.

This chain uses TRBV6-2 or TRBV6-3 with TRBJ2-3; 9 bases agree with TRBD2. Trimming cost V 6 bases and J 10 bases; bases outside gene matches: 14. Germline CDR1 MNHEY, CDR2 SVGEGT. The CDR3 has 15 amino acids. This chain's CDR3 is CASSPLAGRSPPQYF. In DNA, the CDR3 is TGTGCCAGCAGCCCCCTAGCGGGAAGATCCCCCCCGCAGTATTTT.